The text below deals with one T cell receptor (beta chain). This specimen comes from a study of blood T cell repertoires in COVID-19. Looking at the study overall: Samples representing acute and convalescent COVID-19 were sourced from the United States, Italy and Spain. PBMCs, B-cell-depleted T cells, or T cells were the source of the cDNA or gDNA that made up the material.

The CDR3 is 15 amino acids. V shed 4 bases and J 3 bases; nucleotides not matched to a gene: 8. Germline V gene sequence: CDR1 SGHNT, CDR2 YYREEE (reference sequence). In the original processing: Estimation of nucleated cell counts was performed using reference gene primer amplification. Assay used: immunoSEQ multiplex PCR; TCRdb lists only in-frame clones, some missing. Clone size and the V and J calls come from that table; the DNA yielded D and trimming. The data show roughly 91,000 clones, 65% to 80% seen once. Sequenced input: peripheral blood. The sequence came from a man in his 70s with acute or convalescent COVID-19. This chain links TRBV5-4 with TRBJ2-3, with 7 bases fitting TRBD1. CDR3 region: CASSPGTESTDTQYF. The CDR3 DNA is TGTGCCAGCAGCCCGGGGACAGAATCAACAGATACGCAGTATTTT.